Following are 2 T cell receptor beta chains from one sample sequenced in a study of Ad26.COV2.S vaccination and SARS-CoV-2 variants. Libraries were prepared by immunoSEQ multiplex PCR; TCRdb keeps only in-frame clonotypes and omits some of them. Of more than 120,000 clones in the sample, just over 85% were seen once. Sequencing was performed on peripheral blood, taken after recovery from COVID-19. Receptors originate from a human donor who had recovered from COVID-19.

The chain combines TRBV28 with TRBJ1-5; 7 nucleotides agree with TRBD1. Germline CDR1 reads MDHEN; CDR2 reads SYDVKM. The trim removed 10 bases at V and 3 bases at J, leaving 6 bases unmatched. The CDR3 consists of 13 residues. The chain's CDR3 is CATQGGINQPQHF. The CDR3, as DNA: TGTGCCACCCAGGGGGGTATCAATCAGCCCCAGCATTTT.

The chain couples TRBV25-1 to TRBJ1-1; D call uncertain. The V gene's germline CDR1 is MGHDK and CDR2 SYGVNS. Trimming shortened V by 3 bases and J by 0 bases, and 14 bases separated the two germline ends. The CDR3 totals 16 residues. The CDR3 loop reads CASSDSGRFVNTEAFF. As DNA, the CDR3 is TGTGCCAGCAGTGATTCCGGTCGATTTGTGAACACTGAAGCTTTCTTT.